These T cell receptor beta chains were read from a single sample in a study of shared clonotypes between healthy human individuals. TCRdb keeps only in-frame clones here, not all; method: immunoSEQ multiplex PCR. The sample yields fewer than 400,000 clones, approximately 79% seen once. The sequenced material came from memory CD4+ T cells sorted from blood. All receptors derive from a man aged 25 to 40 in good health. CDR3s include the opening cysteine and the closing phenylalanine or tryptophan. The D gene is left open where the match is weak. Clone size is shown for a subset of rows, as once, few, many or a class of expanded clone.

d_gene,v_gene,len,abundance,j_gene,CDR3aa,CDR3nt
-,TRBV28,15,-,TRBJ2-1,CASSPPIGSYNEQFF,TGTGCCAGCAGCCCCCCAATCGGTAGCTACAATGAGCAGTTCTTC
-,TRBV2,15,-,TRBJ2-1,CASREDWGAYNEQFF,TGTGCCAGCAGGGAAGATTGGGGGGCCTACAATGAGCAGTTCTTC
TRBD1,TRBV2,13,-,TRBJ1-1,CASQTGMNTEAFF,TGTGCCAGCCAGACAGGGATGAACACTGAAGCTTTCTTT
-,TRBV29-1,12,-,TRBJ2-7,CSVELGADEQYF,TGCAGCGTTGAATTGGGGGCCGACGAGCAGTACTTC
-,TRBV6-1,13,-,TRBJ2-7,CASSSGIPYEQYF,TGTGCCAGCAGTTCAGGTATCCCCTACGAGCAGTACTTC
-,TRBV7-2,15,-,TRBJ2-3,CASSANGGSTDTQYF,TGTGCCAGCAGCGCCAACGGCGGGAGCACAGATACGCAGTATTTT
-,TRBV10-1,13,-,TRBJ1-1,CASSNRPSGTAFF,TGCGCCAGCAGTAACCGACCGTCAGGAACTGCTTTCTTT
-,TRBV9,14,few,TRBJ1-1,CASSVSPFNTEAFF,TGTGCCAGCAGCGTATCACCGTTTAACACTGAAGCTTTCTTT
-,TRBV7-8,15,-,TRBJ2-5,CASSLGGAGQETQYF,TGTGCCAGCAGCTTGGGGGGGGCAGGCCAAGAGACCCAGTACTTC
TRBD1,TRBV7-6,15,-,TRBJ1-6,CASSIGTAGTSPLHF,TGTGCCAGCAGCATCGGGACAGCAGGTACTTCACCCCTCCACTTT
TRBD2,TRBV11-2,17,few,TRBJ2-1,CASSFREGGTRGNEQFF,TGTGCCAGCAGCTTTAGGGAGGGGGGGACTAGAGGCAATGAGCAGTTCTTC
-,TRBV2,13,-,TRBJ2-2,CASSESRGGELFF,TGTGCCAGCAGTGAGTCCAGGGGAGGAGAGCTGTTTTTT
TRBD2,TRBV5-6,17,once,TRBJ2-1,CASSLGAGTSSKYEQFF,TGTGCCAGCAGCTTGGGGGCTGGGACTAGCAGCAAGTATGAGCAGTTCTTC
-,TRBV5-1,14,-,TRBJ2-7,CASSPSIVVHEQYF,TGCGCCAGCAGCCCTTCTATAGTAGTCCACGAGCAGTACTTC
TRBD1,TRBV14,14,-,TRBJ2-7,CASSQWDSLSEQYF,TGTGCCAGCAGCCAATGGGACAGCCTGTCCGAGCAGTACTTC